A selection of T cell receptor beta chains follows, all from one sample in a study of cytomegalovirus exposure and HLA in healthy donors. The method was immunoSEQ multiplex PCR; TCRdb's version includes in-frame clones alone and lacks a portion of them. Counted here are 100,000 to 150,000 clones, 90% to 96% occurring once; the ten biggest clones make up 1.7%. The sequencing input was PBMCs. The source of these receptors is a man younger than 30 in good health and CMV-seronegative. Both conserved end residues are part of each CDR3. Each record gives: CDR3 length, D gene, J gene, clone size, V gene, CDR3 protein, CDR3 DNA. D genes are given only for firm matches. Size values are once, few and many counts, or a class for expanded clones, and some rows have none.

CDR3 length: 14; D gene: TRBD1; J gene: TRBJ1-3; clone size: NA; V gene: TRBV6-5; CDR3 protein: CASRPTGVGNTIYF; CDR3 DNA: TGTGCCAGCAGGCCTACAGGGGTCGGAAACACCATATATTTT
CDR3 length: 14; D gene: TRBD1; J gene: TRBJ2-7; clone size: NA; V gene: TRBV27; CDR3 protein: CASSLRDSTYEQYF; CDR3 DNA: TGTGCCAGCAGCCTCCGGGACAGCACCTACGAGCAGTACTTC
CDR3 length: 16; D gene: TRBD1; J gene: TRBJ2-6; clone size: NA; V gene: TRBV27; CDR3 protein: CASPRQGRSGANVLTF; CDR3 DNA: TGTGCCAGCCCGAGACAGGGGCGCTCTGGGGCCAACGTCCTGACTTTC
CDR3 length: 15; D gene: TRBD1; J gene: TRBJ2-5; clone size: NA; V gene: TRBV13; CDR3 protein: CASSLRRGQGETQYF; CDR3 DNA: TGTGCCAGCAGCTTACGTCGGGGACAGGGAGAGACCCAGTACTTC
CDR3 length: 14; D gene: TRBD1; J gene: TRBJ1-1; clone size: NA; V gene: TRBV19; CDR3 protein: CASILGQMNTEAFF; CDR3 DNA: TGTGCCAGTATCCTGGGACAGATGAACACTGAAGCTTTCTTT
CDR3 length: 14; D gene: TRBD1; J gene: TRBJ1-1; clone size: once; V gene: TRBV4-1; CDR3 protein: CASSSGTGNTEAFF; CDR3 DNA: TGCGCCAGCAGTTCCGGGACAGGGAACACTGAAGCTTTCTTT
CDR3 length: 15; D gene: TRBD1; J gene: TRBJ2-7; clone size: once; V gene: TRBV27; CDR3 protein: CASSLGQGYNYEQYF; CDR3 DNA: TGTGCCAGCAGCCTCGGACAGGGGTACAATTACGAGCAGTACTTC
CDR3 length: 15; D gene: NA; J gene: TRBJ1-5; clone size: NA; V gene: TRBV2; CDR3 protein: CASRVQGISNQPQHF; CDR3 DNA: TGTGCCAGCAGGGTACAGGGCATCAGCAATCAGCCCCAGCATTTT
CDR3 length: 14; D gene: NA; J gene: TRBJ1-1; clone size: once; V gene: TRBV6-4; CDR3 protein: CASSPSTENTEAFF; CDR3 DNA: TGTGCCAGCAGTCCCTCCACAGAGAACACTGAAGCTTTCTTT
CDR3 length: 12; D gene: TRBD1; J gene: TRBJ1-2; clone size: NA; V gene: TRBV2; CDR3 protein: CASSVSGGLRTF; CDR3 DNA: TGTGCCAGCAGTGTGTCAGGGGGGCTGAGAACCTTC
CDR3 length: 16; D gene: TRBD1; J gene: TRBJ1-1; clone size: NA; V gene: TRBV4-3; CDR3 protein: CASSQDEDREHTEAFF; CDR3 DNA: TGCGCCAGCAGCCAAGACGAAGACAGGGAACACACTGAAGCTTTCTTT
CDR3 length: 14; D gene: NA; J gene: TRBJ2-7; clone size: NA; V gene: TRBV5-6; CDR3 protein: CASSLGTILSGQYF; CDR3 DNA: TGTGCCAGCAGCCTCGGGACAATCTTAAGCGGGCAGTACTTC
CDR3 length: 17; D gene: TRBD2; J gene: TRBJ2-2; clone size: NA; V gene: TRBV19; CDR3 protein: CASSTPAAGEGTGELFF; CDR3 DNA: TGTGCCAGTAGTACCCCTGCAGCGGGAGAGGGCACCGGGGAGCTGTTTTTT
CDR3 length: 17; D gene: NA; J gene: TRBJ2-7; clone size: NA; V gene: TRBV18; CDR3 protein: CASSLRAAGPGAYEQYF; CDR3 DNA: TGTGCCAGCTCACTCAGAGCGGCCGGACCTGGGGCCTACGAGCAGTACTTC
CDR3 length: 16; D gene: NA; J gene: TRBJ1-1; clone size: NA; V gene: TRBV5-5; CDR3 protein: CASSLGQVSVNTEAFF; CDR3 DNA: TGTGCCAGCAGCTTGGGACAGGTATCCGTGAACACTGAAGCTTTCTTT
CDR3 length: 19; D gene: TRBD2; J gene: TRBJ2-1; clone size: NA; V gene: TRBV5-1; CDR3 protein: CASSSPGTSGMGAVNEQFF; CDR3 DNA: TGCGCCAGCAGCTCCCCCGGGACTAGCGGGATGGGGGCCGTCAATGAGCAGTTCTTC
CDR3 length: 14; D gene: NA; J gene: TRBJ2-7; clone size: NA; V gene: TRBV28; CDR3 protein: CASRGGQTLMKQYF; CDR3 DNA: TGTGCCAGCAGGGGGGGACAGACCCTAATGAAGCAGTACTTC
CDR3 length: 11; D gene: NA; J gene: TRBJ1-1; clone size: NA; V gene: TRBV28; CDR3 protein: CASKALTEAFF; CDR3 DNA: TGTGCCAGCAAAGCACTCACTGAAGCTTTCTTT
CDR3 length: 14; D gene: TRBD2; J gene: TRBJ2-7; clone size: NA; V gene: TRBV30; CDR3 protein: CAWRAGGPSYEQYF; CDR3 DNA: TGTGCCTGGAGGGCGGGAGGGCCCTCCTACGAGCAGTACTTC
CDR3 length: 13; D gene: TRBD2; J gene: TRBJ2-5; clone size: NA; V gene: TRBV29-1; CDR3 protein: CSVGTSAKETQYF; CDR3 DNA: TGCAGCGTCGGGACTAGCGCTAAAGAGACCCAGTACTTC
CDR3 length: 14; D gene: NA; J gene: TRBJ1-5; clone size: NA; V gene: TRBV25-1; CDR3 protein: CASSEWRDGQPQHF; CDR3 DNA: TGTGCCAGCAGTGAATGGAGGGATGGGCAGCCCCAGCATTTT
CDR3 length: 15; D gene: TRBD1; J gene: TRBJ2-7; clone size: NA; V gene: TRBV28; CDR3 protein: CASSQDGTGNAEQYF; CDR3 DNA: TGTGCCAGCAGTCAAGACGGGACAGGGAATGCCGAGCAGTACTTC
CDR3 length: 15; D gene: TRBD1; J gene: TRBJ1-2; clone size: NA; V gene: TRBV27; CDR3 protein: CASSLTGTGVYGYTF; CDR3 DNA: TGTGCCAGCAGTTTAACCGGGACAGGGGTCTATGGCTACACCTTC
CDR3 length: 14; D gene: NA; J gene: TRBJ2-1; clone size: NA; V gene: TRBV7-9; CDR3 protein: CASIGAVTGGRQFF; CDR3 DNA: TGTGCCAGCATCGGGGCTGTGACTGGGGGCAGGCAGTTCTTC
CDR3 length: 15; D gene: TRBD2; J gene: TRBJ2-1; clone size: few; V gene: TRBV4-1; CDR3 protein: CASSQQAGGYNEQFF; CDR3 DNA: TGCGCCAGCAGCCAACAAGCGGGAGGGTACAATGAGCAGTTCTTC
CDR3 length: 14; D gene: TRBD1; J gene: TRBJ2-1; clone size: NA; V gene: TRBV18; CDR3 protein: CASSSGQGWNEQFF; CDR3 DNA: TGTGCCAGCTCCTCGGGACAGGGTTGGAATGAGCAGTTCTTC
CDR3 length: 17; D gene: NA; J gene: TRBJ1-1; clone size: NA; V gene: TRBV9; CDR3 protein: CASSVATGGGEGTEAFF; CDR3 DNA: TGTGCCAGCAGCGTAGCTACGGGAGGGGGGGAAGGCACTGAAGCTTTCTTT
CDR3 length: 14; D gene: NA; J gene: TRBJ1-2; clone size: NA; V gene: TRBV2; CDR3 protein: CASSGWRAEGGYTF; CDR3 DNA: TGTGCCAGCAGTGGTTGGCGGGCTGAGGGTGGCTACACCTTC
CDR3 length: 13; D gene: NA; J gene: TRBJ1-1; clone size: NA; V gene: TRBV7-9; CDR3 protein: CASSQPAGTEAFF; CDR3 DNA: TGTGCCAGCAGCCAACCGGCAGGCACTGAAGCTTTCTTT
CDR3 length: 14; D gene: NA; J gene: TRBJ1-3; clone size: once; V gene: TRBV2; CDR3 protein: CASSPTASGNTIYF; CDR3 DNA: TGTGCCAGCAGTCCGACAGCTAGTGGAAACACCATATATTTT
CDR3 length: 15; D gene: TRBD2; J gene: TRBJ2-7; clone size: NA; V gene: TRBV29-1; CDR3 protein: CSVEGTSGSSYEQYF; CDR3 DNA: TGCAGCGTTGAAGGGACTAGCGGGAGCTCCTACGAGCAGTACTTC
CDR3 length: 15; D gene: TRBD2; J gene: TRBJ2-1; clone size: NA; V gene: TRBV6-5; CDR3 protein: CASSRTSGRADEQFF; CDR3 DNA: TGTGCCAGCAGCCGGACTAGCGGGAGGGCCGATGAGCAGTTCTTC
CDR3 length: 18; D gene: NA; J gene: TRBJ2-7; clone size: NA; V gene: TRBV5-1; CDR3 protein: CASSLGSGQGFFIYEQYF; CDR3 DNA: TGCGCCAGCAGCTTGGGATCTGGCCAGGGCTTTTTTATCTACGAGCAGTACTTC
CDR3 length: 15; D gene: NA; J gene: TRBJ2-2; clone size: NA; V gene: TRBV11-3; CDR3 protein: CASSSRTAFTGELFF; CDR3 DNA: TGTGCCAGCAGCTCTAGGACAGCCTTTACCGGGGAGCTGTTTTTT
CDR3 length: 17; D gene: NA; J gene: TRBJ1-2; clone size: NA; V gene: TRBV9; CDR3 protein: CASSVFQARGTLGGYTF; CDR3 DNA: TGTGCCAGCAGCGTATTCCAGGCCCGAGGGACATTGGGTGGCTACACCTTC
CDR3 length: 14; D gene: NA; J gene: TRBJ2-2; clone size: few; V gene: TRBV15; CDR3 protein: CATTQQGDTGELFF; CDR3 DNA: TGTGCCACCACCCAACAGGGTGACACCGGGGAGCTGTTTTTT
CDR3 length: 15; D gene: TRBD2; J gene: TRBJ2-3; clone size: NA; V gene: TRBV6-5; CDR3 protein: CASSPGTSGADTQYF; CDR3 DNA: TGTGCCAGCAGTCCCGGGACTAGCGGGGCAGATACGCAGTATTTT
CDR3 length: 15; D gene: NA; J gene: TRBJ2-6; clone size: NA; V gene: TRBV11-3; CDR3 protein: CASSQGGTGANVLTF; CDR3 DNA: TGTGCCAGCAGCCAAGGAGGAACTGGGGCCAACGTCCTGACTTTC
CDR3 length: 15; D gene: TRBD2; J gene: TRBJ2-2; clone size: NA; V gene: TRBV6-1; CDR3 protein: CASFLRTSGRGELFF; CDR3 DNA: TGTGCCAGCTTTCTAAGGACTAGCGGGAGGGGGGAGCTGTTTTTT
CDR3 length: 14; D gene: NA; J gene: TRBJ1-5; clone size: NA; V gene: TRBV7-2; CDR3 protein: CASSWDSGIQPQHF; CDR3 DNA: TGTGCCAGCAGCTGGGACTCTGGGATTCAGCCCCAGCATTTT